This TCR beta chain was recorded in a study of blood T cells in healthy people across ages. This clonotype was recorded a few times. Its cognate antigen is unknown. General study findings and limits: Estimates of diversity drawn from one million T cells were considered underestimates. Observed TCR beta diversity per million T cells went down as age went up. This fall followed a roughly linear course with age.

The ends were cut back, 6 bases at V and 3 bases at J, with 17 bases in the middle. Germline CDR1 and CDR2: SQVTM and ANQGSEA. The CDR3 is 14 residues long. Through a sample-barcoded 5' primer and a J-beta primer mix, a second PCR was run for roughly 6 to 12 cycles. A template-switch adaptor containing 12 random nucleotides labeled each cDNA molecule. TCRdb re-called the 5' RACE reads through MiXCR, storing one row per CDR3 protein. The repertoire holds about 1.4 million distinct CDR3 sequences, almost 60% seen once, with about 6.3% in the top ten. The rearrangement links TRBV29-1 to TRBJ1-1; TRBD1 is a possible D gene (6 bases). The clonotype originates from a man between 18 and 29 years old in good health. The sequenced sample was blood. This CDR3 reads CSVAPQGWHTEAFF. The CDR3 DNA sequence: TGCAGCGTAGCCCCACAGGGTTGGCACACTGAAGCTTTCTTT.